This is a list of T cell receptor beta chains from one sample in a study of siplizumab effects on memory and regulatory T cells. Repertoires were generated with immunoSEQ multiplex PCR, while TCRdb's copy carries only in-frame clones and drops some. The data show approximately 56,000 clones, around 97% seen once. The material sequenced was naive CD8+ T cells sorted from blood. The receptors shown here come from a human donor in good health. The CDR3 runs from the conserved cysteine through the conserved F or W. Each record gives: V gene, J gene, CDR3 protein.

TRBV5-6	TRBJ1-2	CASSRKLRGYTF
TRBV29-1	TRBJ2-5	CSFLFGGLLQETQYF
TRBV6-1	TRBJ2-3	CASSPSGGADTQYF
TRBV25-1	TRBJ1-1	CASMVGGTEAFF
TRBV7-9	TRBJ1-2	CASSLGQGNYGYTF
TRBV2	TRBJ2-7	CASSGSPGGSYEQYF
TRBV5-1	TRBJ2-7	CASSLGREGLGFSEQYF
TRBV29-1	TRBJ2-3	CSVRDGQLTDTQYF
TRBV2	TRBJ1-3	CASGGYSGNTIYF
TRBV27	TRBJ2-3	CASSFLAGLADTQYF
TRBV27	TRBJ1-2	CASSFGGDYGYTF
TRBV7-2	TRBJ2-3	CASSLRTVFGRTDTQYF
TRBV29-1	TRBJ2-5	CSVELWYGTQYF
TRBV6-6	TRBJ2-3	CASGDWDTQYF
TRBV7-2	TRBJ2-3	CASSTGTSGDTQYF
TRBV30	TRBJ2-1	CAWTLLAGAHEQFF
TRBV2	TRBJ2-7	CASSDTNQLAGWEQYF
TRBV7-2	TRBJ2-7	CASSLESGVYEQYF
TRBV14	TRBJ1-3	CASSLTASSGNTIYF
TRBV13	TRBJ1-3	CASSLTGAAGNTIYF
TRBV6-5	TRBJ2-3	CASSYSRGFTDTQYF
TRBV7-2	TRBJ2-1	CASSLAGGRDNEQFF
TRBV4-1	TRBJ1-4	CASSQDPASNEKLFF
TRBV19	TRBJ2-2	CASSRTGLTGELFF
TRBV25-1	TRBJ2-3	CASSEYPTRTAVGAQYF
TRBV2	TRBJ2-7	CASSEGERILEYEQYF
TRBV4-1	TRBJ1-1	CASSPLWGGDTEAFF
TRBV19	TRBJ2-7	CASSIYRSGYEQYF
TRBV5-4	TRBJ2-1	CASSSRDLYNEQFF
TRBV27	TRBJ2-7	CASSFQSGSYEQYF
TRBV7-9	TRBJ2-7	CASSLGSSGYEQYF